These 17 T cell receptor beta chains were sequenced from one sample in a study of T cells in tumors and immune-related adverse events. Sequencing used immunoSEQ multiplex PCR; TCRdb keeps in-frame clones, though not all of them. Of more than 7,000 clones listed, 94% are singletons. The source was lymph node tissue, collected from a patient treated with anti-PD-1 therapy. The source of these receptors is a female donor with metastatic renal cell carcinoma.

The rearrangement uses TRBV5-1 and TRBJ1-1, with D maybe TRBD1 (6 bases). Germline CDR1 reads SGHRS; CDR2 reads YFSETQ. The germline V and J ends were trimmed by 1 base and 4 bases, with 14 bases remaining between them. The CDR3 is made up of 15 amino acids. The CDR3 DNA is TGCGCCAGCAGCTTGTGGGGGGCAGGGGTCACTGAAGCTTTCTTT. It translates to CASSLWGAGVTEAFF.

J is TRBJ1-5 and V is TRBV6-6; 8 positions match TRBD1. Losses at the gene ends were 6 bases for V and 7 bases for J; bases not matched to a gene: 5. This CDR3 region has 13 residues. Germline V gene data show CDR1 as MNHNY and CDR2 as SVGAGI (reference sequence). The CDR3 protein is CASRLQGDQPQHF. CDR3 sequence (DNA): TGTGCCAGCAGATTACAGGGGGACCAGCCCCAGCATTTT.

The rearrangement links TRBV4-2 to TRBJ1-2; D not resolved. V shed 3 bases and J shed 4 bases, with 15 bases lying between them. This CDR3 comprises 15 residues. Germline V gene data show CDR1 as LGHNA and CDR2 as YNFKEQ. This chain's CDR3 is CASSHQMDGLYGYTF. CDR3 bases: TGTGCCAGCAGCCACCAGATGGACGGTCTCTATGGCTACACCTTC.

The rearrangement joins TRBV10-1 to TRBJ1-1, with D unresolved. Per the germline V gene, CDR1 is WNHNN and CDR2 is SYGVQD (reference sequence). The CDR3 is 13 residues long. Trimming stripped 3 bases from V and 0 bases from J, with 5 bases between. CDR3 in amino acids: CASSDQLNTEAFF. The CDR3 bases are TGCGCCAGCAGTGATCAGTTGAACACTGAAGCTTTCTTT.

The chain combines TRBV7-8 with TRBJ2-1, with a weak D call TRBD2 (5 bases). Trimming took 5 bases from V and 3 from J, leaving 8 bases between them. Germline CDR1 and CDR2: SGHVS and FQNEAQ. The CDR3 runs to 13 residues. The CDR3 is CASSLGLYNEQFF. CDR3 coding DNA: TGTGCCAGCAGCCTCGGACTCTACAATGAGCAGTTCTTC. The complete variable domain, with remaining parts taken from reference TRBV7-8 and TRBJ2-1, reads GAGVSQSPRYKVAKRGQDVALRCDPISGHVSLFWYQQALGQGPEFLTYFQNEAQLDKSGLPSDRFFAERPEGSVSTLKIQRTQQEDSAVYLCASSLGLYNEQFFGPGTRLTVL.

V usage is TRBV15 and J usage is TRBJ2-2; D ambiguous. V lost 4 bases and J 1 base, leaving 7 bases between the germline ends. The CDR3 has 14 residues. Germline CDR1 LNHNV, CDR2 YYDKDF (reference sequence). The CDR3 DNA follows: TGTGCCACCAGCAAGCCCATGAACACCGGGGAGCTGTTTTTT. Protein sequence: CATSKPMNTGELFF.

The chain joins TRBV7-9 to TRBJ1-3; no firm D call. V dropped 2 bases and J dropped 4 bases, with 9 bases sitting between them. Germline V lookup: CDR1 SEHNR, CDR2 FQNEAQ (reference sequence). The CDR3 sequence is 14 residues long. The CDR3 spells CASSLWGAGNTIYF. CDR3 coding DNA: TGTGCCAGCAGCTTATGGGGAGCCGGAAACACCATATATTTT.

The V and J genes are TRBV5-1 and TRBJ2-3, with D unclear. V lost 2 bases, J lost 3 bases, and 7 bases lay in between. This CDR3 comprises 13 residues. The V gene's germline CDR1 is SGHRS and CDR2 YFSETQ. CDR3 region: CASSFSSTDTQYF. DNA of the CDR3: TGCGCCAGCAGCTTTTCTAGTACAGATACGCAGTATTTT.

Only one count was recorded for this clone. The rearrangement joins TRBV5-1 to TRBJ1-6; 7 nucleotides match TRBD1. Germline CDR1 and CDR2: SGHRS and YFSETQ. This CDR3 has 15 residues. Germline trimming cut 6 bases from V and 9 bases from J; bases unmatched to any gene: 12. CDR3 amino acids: CASTPGGESRSPLHF. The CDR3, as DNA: TGCGCCAGCACCCCAGGGGGGGAATCGCGTTCACCCCTCCACTTT.

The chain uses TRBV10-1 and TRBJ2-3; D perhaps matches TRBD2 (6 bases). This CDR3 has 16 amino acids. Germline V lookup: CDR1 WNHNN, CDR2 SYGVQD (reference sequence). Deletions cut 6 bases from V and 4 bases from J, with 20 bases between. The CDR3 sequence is CASSEASGGTSDTQYF. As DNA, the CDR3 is TGCGCCAGCAGCGAGGCCAGCGGAGGGACTTCAGATACGCAGTATTTT.

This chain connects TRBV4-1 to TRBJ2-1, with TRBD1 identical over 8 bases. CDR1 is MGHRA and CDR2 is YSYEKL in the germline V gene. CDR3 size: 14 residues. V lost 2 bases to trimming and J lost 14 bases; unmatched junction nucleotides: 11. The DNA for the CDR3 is TGCGCCAGCAGCCAACAGGCCCCCCCGGGACAGGAGTTCTTC. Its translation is CASSQQAPPGQEFF.

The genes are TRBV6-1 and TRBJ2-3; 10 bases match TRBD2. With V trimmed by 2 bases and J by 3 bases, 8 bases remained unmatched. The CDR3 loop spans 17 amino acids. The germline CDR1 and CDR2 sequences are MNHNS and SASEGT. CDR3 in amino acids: CASSERASGRGTDTQYF. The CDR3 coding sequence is TGTGCCAGCAGTGAAAGGGCTAGCGGGAGAGGAACAGATACGCAGTATTTT.

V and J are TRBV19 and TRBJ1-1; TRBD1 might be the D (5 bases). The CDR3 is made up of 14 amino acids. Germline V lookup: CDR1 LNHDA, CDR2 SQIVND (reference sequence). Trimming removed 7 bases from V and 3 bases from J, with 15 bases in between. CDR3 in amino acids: CASISGTLDTEAFF. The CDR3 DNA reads TGTGCCAGTATCTCGGGGACCCTGGACACTGAAGCTTTCTTT. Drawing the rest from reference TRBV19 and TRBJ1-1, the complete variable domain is DGGITQSPKYLFRKEGQNVTLSCEQNLNHDAMYWYRQDPGQGLRLIYYSQIVNDFQKGDIAEGYSVSREKKESFPLTVTSAQKNPTAFYLCASISGTLDTEAFFGQGTRLTVV.

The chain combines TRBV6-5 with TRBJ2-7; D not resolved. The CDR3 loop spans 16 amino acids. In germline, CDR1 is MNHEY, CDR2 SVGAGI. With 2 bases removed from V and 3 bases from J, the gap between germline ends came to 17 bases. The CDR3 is CASSYDRRTTYYEQYF. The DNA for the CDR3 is TGTGCCAGCAGTTACGACCGACGAACTACCTACTACGAGCAGTACTTC.

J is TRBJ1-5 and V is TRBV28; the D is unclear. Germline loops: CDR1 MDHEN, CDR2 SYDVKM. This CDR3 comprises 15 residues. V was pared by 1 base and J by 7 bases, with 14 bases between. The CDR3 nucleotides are TGTGCCAGCAGTTTATCCTGGGGAGGGAGGCAGCCCCAGCATTTT. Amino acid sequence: CASSLSWGGRQPQHF.

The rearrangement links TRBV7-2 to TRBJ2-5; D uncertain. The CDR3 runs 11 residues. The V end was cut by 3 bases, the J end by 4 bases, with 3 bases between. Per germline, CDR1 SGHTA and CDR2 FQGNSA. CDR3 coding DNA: TGTGCCAGCAGCTTGTTAGAGACCCAGTACTTC. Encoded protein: CASSLLETQYF.

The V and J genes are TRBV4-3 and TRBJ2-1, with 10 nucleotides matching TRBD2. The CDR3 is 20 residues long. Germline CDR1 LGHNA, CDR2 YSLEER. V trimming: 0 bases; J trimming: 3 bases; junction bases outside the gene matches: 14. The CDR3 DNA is TGCGCCAGCAGCCAAGATCAGGTTAGCGGGGGGTTTGTTGGCTACAATGAGCAGTTCTTC. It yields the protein CASSQDQVSGGFVGYNEQFF.